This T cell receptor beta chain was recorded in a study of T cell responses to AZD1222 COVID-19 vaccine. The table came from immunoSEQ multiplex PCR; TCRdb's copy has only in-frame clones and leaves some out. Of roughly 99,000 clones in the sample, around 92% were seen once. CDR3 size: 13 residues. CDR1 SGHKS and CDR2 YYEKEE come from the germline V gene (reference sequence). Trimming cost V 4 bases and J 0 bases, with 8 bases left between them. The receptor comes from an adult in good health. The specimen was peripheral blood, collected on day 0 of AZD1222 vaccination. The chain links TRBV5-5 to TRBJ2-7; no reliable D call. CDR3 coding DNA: TGTGCCAGCAGCAGATCAGGCTCCTACGAGCAGTACTTC. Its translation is CASSRSGSYEQYF.